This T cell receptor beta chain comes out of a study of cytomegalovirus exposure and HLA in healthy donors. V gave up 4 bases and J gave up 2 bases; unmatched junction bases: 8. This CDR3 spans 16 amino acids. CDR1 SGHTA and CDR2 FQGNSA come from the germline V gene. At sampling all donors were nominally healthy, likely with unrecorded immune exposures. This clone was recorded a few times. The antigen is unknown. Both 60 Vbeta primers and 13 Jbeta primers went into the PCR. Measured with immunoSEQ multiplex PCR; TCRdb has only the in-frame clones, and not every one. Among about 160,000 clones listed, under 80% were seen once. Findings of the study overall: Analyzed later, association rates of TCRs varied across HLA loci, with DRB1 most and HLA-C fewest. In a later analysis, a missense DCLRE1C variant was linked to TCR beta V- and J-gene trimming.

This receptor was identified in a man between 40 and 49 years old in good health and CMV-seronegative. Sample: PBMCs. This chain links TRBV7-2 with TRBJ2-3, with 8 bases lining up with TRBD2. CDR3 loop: CASSSLLADSTDTQYF. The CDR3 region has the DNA TGTGCCAGCAGCTCCCTACTAGCGGACTCCACAGATACGCAGTATTTT.